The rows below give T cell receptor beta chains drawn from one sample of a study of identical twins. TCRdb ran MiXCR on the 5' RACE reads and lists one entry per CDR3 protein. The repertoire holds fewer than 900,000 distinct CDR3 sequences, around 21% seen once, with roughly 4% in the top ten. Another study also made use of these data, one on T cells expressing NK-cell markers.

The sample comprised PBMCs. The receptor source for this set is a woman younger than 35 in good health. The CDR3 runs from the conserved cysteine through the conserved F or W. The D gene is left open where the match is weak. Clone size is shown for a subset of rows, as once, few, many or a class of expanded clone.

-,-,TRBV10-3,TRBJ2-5,CAIMSPGRGETQYF,TGTGCCATCATGTCCCCCGGGAGAGGAGAGACCCAGTACTTC
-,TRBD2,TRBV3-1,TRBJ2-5,CASSQLAGGLQETQYF,TGTGCCAGCAGCCAACTAGCGGGGGGACTCCAAGAGACCCAGTACTTC
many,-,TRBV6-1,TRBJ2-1,CASSLLGGGYNEQFF,TGTGCCAGCAGCCTCCTTGGGGGCGGCTACAATGAGCAGTTCTTC
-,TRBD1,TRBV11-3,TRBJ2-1,CAEGGTGNNEQFF,TGTGCCGAAGGCGGGACAGGTAACAATGAGCAGTTCTTC
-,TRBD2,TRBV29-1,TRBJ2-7,CSVGDLLAGEGYEQYF,TGCAGCGTAGGGGACTTACTAGCGGGAGAGGGGTACGAGCAGTACTTC
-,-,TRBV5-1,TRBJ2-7,CASSPRAVSLPLNLYEQYF,TGCGCCAGCAGCCCGCGAGCCGTGAGCCTCCCCCTCAACCTCTACGAGCAGTACTTC
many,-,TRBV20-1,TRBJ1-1,CSAPRSLNEAFF,TGCAGTGCCCCCCGCAGCTTAAATGAAGCTTTCTTT
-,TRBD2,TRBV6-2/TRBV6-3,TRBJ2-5,CASSPGLAVGETQYF,TGTGCCAGCAGTCCGGGACTAGCCGTCGGAGAGACCCAGTACTTC
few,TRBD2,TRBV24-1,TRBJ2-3,CATSGGDSGIEDTQYF,TGTGCCACCAGTGGAGGGGATAGCGGGATAGAGGATACGCAGTATTTT
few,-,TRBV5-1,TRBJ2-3,CASSLRGPNTDTQYF,TGCGCCAGCAGCTTGCGGGGGCCTAACACAGATACGCAGTATTTT
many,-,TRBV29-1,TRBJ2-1,CSVRRGVSYNEQFF,TGCAGCGTCCGGAGGGGGGTGTCCTACAATGAGCAGTTCTTC
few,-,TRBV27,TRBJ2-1,CASRWAPSSYNEQFF,TGTGCCAGCAGATGGGCCCCGAGCTCCTACAATGAGCAGTTCTTC
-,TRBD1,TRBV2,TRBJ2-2,CASIVQGDNTGELFF,TGTGCCAGCATAGTTCAGGGGGATAACACCGGGGAGCTGTTTTTT
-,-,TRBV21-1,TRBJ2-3,CASSKEECGGSGADTQYF,TGTGCCAGCAGCAAAGAAGAATGCGGCGGGAGTGGGGCAGATACGCAGTATTTT
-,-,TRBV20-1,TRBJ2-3,CSACRGPETDTQYF,TGCAGTGCTTGTAGAGGTCCGGAAACAGATACGCAGTATTTT
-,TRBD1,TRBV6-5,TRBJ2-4,CASSSRDRGRTQYF,TGTGCCAGCAGTTCCCGGGACAGGGGGCGAACTCAGTACTTC
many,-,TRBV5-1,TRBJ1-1,CASSLSAQNTEAFF,TGCGCCAGCAGCTTGTCAGCTCAGAACACTGAAGCTTTCTTT
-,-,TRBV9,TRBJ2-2,CASSPPSRGPNTGELFF,TGTGCCAGCAGCCCACCCTCACGGGGGCCAAACACCGGGGAGCTGTTTTTT
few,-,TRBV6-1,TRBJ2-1,CASSAIDRSTEQFF,TGTGCCAGCAGCGCAATAGATAGATCGACTGAGCAGTTCTTC
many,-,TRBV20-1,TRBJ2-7,CSARQQFTYEQYF,TGCAGTGCTAGACAGCAATTCACCTACGAGCAGTACTTC
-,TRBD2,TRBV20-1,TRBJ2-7,CSAPDGGRSSYEQYF,TGCAGTGCCCCTGATGGCGGGAGGAGCTCCTACGAGCAGTACTTC
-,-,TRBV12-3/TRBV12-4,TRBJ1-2,CASSPVGNYGYTF,TGTGCCAGCAGCCCCGTAGGGAACTATGGCTACACCTTC
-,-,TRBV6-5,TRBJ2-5,CASSSLKTDYQETQYF,TGTGCCAGCAGTTCCCTCAAGACGGACTACCAAGAGACCCAGTACTTC
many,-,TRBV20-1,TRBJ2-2,CSASAGTNTGELFF,TGCAGTGCTAGCGCGGGGACCAACACCGGGGAGCTGTTTTTT
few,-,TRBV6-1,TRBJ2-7,CASSPTLDRGSSYEQYF,TGTGCCAGCAGTCCCACCCTTGACAGAGGAAGCTCCTACGAGCAGTACTTC
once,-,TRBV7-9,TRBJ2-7,CASSPAGTVHVYEQYF,TGTGCCAGCAGCCCAGCCGGGACCGTTCATGTCTACGAGCAGTACTTC
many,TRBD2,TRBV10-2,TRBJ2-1,CASSFSGGVLRNEQFF,TGCGCCAGCAGCTTTAGCGGGGGGGTCTTACGGAATGAGCAGTTCTTC
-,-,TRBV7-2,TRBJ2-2,CASEPGFGELFF,TGTGCCAGCGAGCCTGGATTCGGGGAGCTGTTTTTT
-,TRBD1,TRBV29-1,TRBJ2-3,CSVQQGDTDTQYF,TGCAGCGTTCAACAGGGGGATACAGATACGCAGTATTTT
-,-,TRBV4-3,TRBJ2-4,CASSQKEGVNIQYF,TGCGCCAGCAGCCAAAAGGAGGGGGTCAACATTCAGTACTTC
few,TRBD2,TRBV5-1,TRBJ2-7,CASCPTSGSYEQYF,TGCGCCAGCTGCCCTACGAGCGGGAGCTACGAGCAGTACTTC
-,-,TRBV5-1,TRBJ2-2,CASRYLQGSAGELFF,TGCGCCAGCAGATACCTACAGGGCAGCGCCGGGGAGCTGTTTTTT
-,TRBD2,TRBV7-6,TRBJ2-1,CASSSPGTRSNEQFF,TGTGCCAGCAGCTCCCCCGGGACTAGATCCAATGAGCAGTTCTTC
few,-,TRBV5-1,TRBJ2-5,CASKGAEETQYF,TGCGCCAGCAAAGGTGCCGAGGAGACCCAGTACTTC
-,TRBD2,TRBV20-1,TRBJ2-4,CSAANLAGIAKNIQYF,TGCAGTGCTGCTAACCTAGCGGGGATAGCCAAAAACATTCAGTACTTC
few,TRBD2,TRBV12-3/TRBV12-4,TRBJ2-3,CASGGGDSLITDTQYF,TGTGCCAGCGGGGGGGGTGACAGCCTCATCACAGATACGCAGTATTTT
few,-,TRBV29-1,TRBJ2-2,CSVLFTGELFF,TGCAGCGTTCTTTTCACCGGGGAGCTGTTTTTT
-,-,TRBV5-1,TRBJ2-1,CASSLRTTPYGNEQFF,TGCGCCAGCAGCTTGCGTACAACCCCCTATGGGAATGAGCAGTTCTTC
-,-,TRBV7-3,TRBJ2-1,CASSDPGPPSDEQFF,TGTGCCAGCAGCGACCCGGGACCCCCGAGCGATGAGCAGTTCTTC
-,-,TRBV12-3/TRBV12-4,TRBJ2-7,CASSRDSTHEQYF,TGTGCCAGCAGCAGAGACTCTACCCACGAGCAGTACTTC
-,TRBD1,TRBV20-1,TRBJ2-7,CSARDFRGQNEQYF,TGCAGTGCTAGAGATTTTAGGGGGCAGAACGAGCAGTACTTC
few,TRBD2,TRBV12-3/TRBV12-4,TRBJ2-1,CASSLGWTSGFNEQFF,TGTGCCAGCAGTTTAGGTTGGACTAGCGGCTTCAATGAGCAGTTCTTC
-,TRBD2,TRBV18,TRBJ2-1,CASSPSGTSYNNEQFF,TGTGCCAGCTCACCCTCGGGGACTAGCTACAACAATGAGCAGTTCTTC
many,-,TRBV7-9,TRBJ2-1,CASSFINEQFF,TGTGCCAGCAGCTTTATCAATGAGCAGTTCTTC
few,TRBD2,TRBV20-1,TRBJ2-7,CSARDIAGGRWEQYF,TGCAGTGCTAGAGACATAGCGGGAGGCAGATGGGAGCAGTACTTC
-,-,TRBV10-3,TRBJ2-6,CAISAGANVLTF,TGTGCCATCAGTGCTGGGGCCAACGTCCTGACTTTC
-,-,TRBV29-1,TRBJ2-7,CSVGSSSYEQYF,TGCAGCGTTGGCTCGAGCTCCTACGAGCAGTACTTC
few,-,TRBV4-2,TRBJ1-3,CASSQEKGDTIYF,TGTGCCAGCAGCCAAGAAAAGGGAGACACCATATATTTT
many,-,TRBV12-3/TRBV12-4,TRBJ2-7,CASSLTGGYEQYF,TGTGCCAGCAGCTTGACAGGCGGGTACGAGCAGTACTTC
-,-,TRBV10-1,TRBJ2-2,CASSELGQITNTGELFF,TGCGCCAGCAGTGAGTTAGGACAGATCACTAACACCGGGGAGCTGTTTTTT
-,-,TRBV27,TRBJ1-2,CASSLRRTAYGYTF,TGTGCCAGCAGTCTCCGAAGGACAGCCTATGGCTACACCTTC
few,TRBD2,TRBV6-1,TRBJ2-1,CASRKGLANYNEQFF,TGTGCCAGCAGAAAGGGACTAGCGAACTACAATGAGCAGTTCTTC
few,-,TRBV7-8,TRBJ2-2,CASSLGAAGPAGELFF,TGTGCCAGCAGCTTAGGCGCGGCAGGGCCTGCCGGGGAGCTGTTTTTT
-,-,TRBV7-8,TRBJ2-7,CASSADGGGPGYEQYF,TGTGCCAGCAGCGCAGACGGAGGTGGACCAGGCTACGAGCAGTACTTC
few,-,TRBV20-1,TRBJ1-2,CSARDGSNPYGYTF,TGCAGTGCTAGAGACGGGTCGAACCCCTATGGCTACACCTTC
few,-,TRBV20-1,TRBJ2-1,CSARDRGGTLGEQFF,TGCAGTGCTAGAGATCGGGGTGGGACCCTGGGTGAGCAGTTCTTC
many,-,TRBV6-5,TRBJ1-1,CASSYRRNTEAFF,TGTGCCAGCAGCTACAGGAGGAACACTGAAGCTTTCTTT
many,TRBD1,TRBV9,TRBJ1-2,CASSPGGGRTNYGYTF,TGTGCCAGCAGCCCAGGGGGAGGGCGAACTAACTATGGCTACACCTTC
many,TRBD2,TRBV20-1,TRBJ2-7,CSARAGLADFYEQYF,TGCAGTGCTAGGGCCGGACTAGCGGACTTCTACGAGCAGTACTTC